The next 27 T cell receptor beta chains were all read from a single sample in a study of chemoradiotherapy in HPV16-positive cancers. The assay was immunoSEQ multiplex PCR, and TCRdb's table has in-frame clones only and misses some. The sample yields about 68,000 clones, almost 90% seen once. The source was blood, collected from a patient who underwent chemoradiotherapy. The receptors here all came from a human donor with HPV-associated anogenital cancer.

The rearrangement uses TRBV27 and TRBJ1-4; maybe TRBD1 (5 bases). Trimming stripped 1 base from V and 4 bases from J, with 10 bases between. Germline assignment: CDR1 MNHEY and CDR2 SMNVEV (reference sequence). This CDR3 has 15 residues. CDR3 nucleotides: TGTGCCAGCAGTTTATTTGGGACGGTTAATGAAAAACTGTTTTTT. Protein: CASSLFGTVNEKLFF.

V is TRBV6-5 and J is TRBJ1-6; D gene uncertain. This CDR3 is built from 14 residues. Germline CDR1 MNHEY, CDR2 SVGAGI. V was trimmed by 2 bases and J by 5 bases, leaving 7 bases between them. This CDR3 is CASSYGSNNSPLHF. In DNA form, the CDR3 reads TGTGCCAGCAGTTACGGGTCAAATAATTCACCCCTCCACTTT.

The rearrangement joins TRBV10-3 to TRBJ1-1; the match to TRBD1 covers 7 bases. V dropped 3 bases and J dropped 5; count of bases not matched to a gene: 3. The CDR3 is 13 residues long. Germline V gene sequence: CDR1 ENHRY, CDR2 SYGVKD. This chain's CDR3 is CAISEDRDTEAFF. CDR3 DNA sequence: TGTGCCATCAGTGAAGACAGGGATACTGAAGCTTTCTTT.

The rearrangement uses TRBV7-9 and TRBJ1-2; TRBD1 aligns across 10 bases. J was trimmed by 7 bases and V by 5 bases; bases with no gene match: 13. Per the germline V gene, CDR1 is SEHNR and CDR2 is FQNEAQ (reference sequence). CDR3 length: 16 amino acids. DNA for the CDR3: TGTGCCAGCAGCCCGGGACAGGGGACCTGGATCTCTGGCTACACCTTC. Its protein product is CASSPGQGTWISGYTF.

CDR3 DNA: TGTGCCAGCCAAAGGGCTAGCGGGTCCCAAGAGACCCAGTACTTC. Translation gives CASQRASGSQETQYF. The chain uses TRBV19 and TRBJ2-5; 8 nucleotides line up with TRBD2. J was trimmed by 1 base and V by 9 bases; bases with no gene match: 10. The CDR3 totals 15 residues. Germline V gene sequence: CDR1 LNHDA, CDR2 SQIVND (reference sequence).

The rearrangement joins TRBV4-1 to TRBJ2-3; tentative D call: TRBD1 (7 bases). The V gene's germline CDR1 is MGHRA and CDR2 YSYEKL. Trimming removed 1 base at V and 4 bases at J, with 18 bases between. CDR3 length equals 17 residues. CDR3 sequence (DNA): TGCGCCAGCAGCCAAGTAGCTGGAGGGGGCGAAGCAGATACGCAGTATTTT. Amino acid sequence: CASSQVAGGGEADTQYF.

The chain uses TRBV5-1 and TRBJ1-6, with D perhaps TRBD1 (6 bases). V lost 5 bases to trimming and J lost 7 bases, with 16 bases between them. Per germline, CDR1 SGHRS and CDR2 YFSETQ. There are 15 residues in the CDR3. The CDR3 is CASRTTGQSNSPLHF. DNA for the CDR3: TGCGCCAGCAGAACGACCGGACAGTCCAATTCACCCCTCCACTTT.

J is TRBJ1-5 and V is TRBV6-5; TRBD1 aligns across 7 bases. This CDR3 has 14 amino acids. Trimming cost V 2 bases and J 4 bases; bases outside gene matches: 2. The germline gives CDR1 MNHEY, CDR2 SVGAGI. CDR3: CASSYTGENQPQHF. The CDR3 DNA reads as TGTGCCAGCAGTTACACAGGGGAAAATCAGCCCCAGCATTTT.

This clone came up once. V usage is TRBV2 and J usage is TRBJ1-1; 10 bases line up with TRBD1. V was clipped by 6 bases and J by 5 bases; unmatched bases: 6. This CDR3 is built from 14 residues. Germline assignment: CDR1 SNHLY and CDR2 FYNNEI. The CDR3 DNA follows: TGTGCCAGCAGGGGACAGGGGTCCGTGACTGAAGCTTTCTTT. Residues: CASRGQGSVTEAFF.

The chain links TRBV19 to TRBJ2-1; 7 bases align to TRBD2. The length of the CDR3 is 13 residues. Germline CDR1 and CDR2: LNHDA and SQIVND (reference sequence). V was clipped by 6 bases and J by 8 bases; unmatched bases: 7. The CDR3 sequence: CASSGGSVYEQFF. For the CDR3, the DNA is TGTGCCAGTAGCGGCGGGAGTGTTTATGAGCAGTTCTTC.

V and J are TRBV28 and TRBJ1-3, with a weak D call TRBD1 (5 bases). The V gene lost 8 bases and the J gene lost 0 bases, with 11 bases spanning the gap. CDR3 length: 14 residues. Germline CDR1 and CDR2: MDHEN and SYDVKM. This chain's CDR3 is CASRVQGSGNTIYF. In DNA, the CDR3 is TGTGCCAGCCGGGTGCAGGGCTCTGGAAACACCATATATTTT.

The chain has TRBV18 and TRBJ2-7, with 9 nucleotides matching TRBD2. There are 14 residues in the CDR3. V lost 3 bases, J lost 4 bases, and 4 bases stayed unmatched. Germline-derived CDR1 and CDR2 are KGHSH and LQKENI. The DNA of the CDR3 is TGTGCCAGCTCACCCGGGACTAGCAAGTACGAGCAGTACTTC. Translation: CASSPGTSKYEQYF.

By proportion, this clone is medium-sized. This chain joins TRBV4-1 and TRBJ1-2, with 10 bases identical to TRBD1. CDR3 length equals 15 residues. Germline V gene sequence: CDR1 MGHRA, CDR2 YSYEKL. The trim removed 5 bases at V and 4 bases at J, leaving 7 bases unmatched. This CDR3 is CASSDPGQGLYGYTF. CDR3 bases: TGCGCCAGCAGCGACCCGGGACAGGGGCTCTATGGCTACACCTTC.

The CDR3 bases are TGTGCCAGCATCTATTCCCCAGGGAACACTGAAGCTTTCTTT. The encoded protein is CASIYSPGNTEAFF. The genes are TRBV28 and TRBJ1-1; D gene unclear. Trimming removed 7 bases at V and 1 base at J, with 13 bases between. The CDR3 has 14 residues. CDR1 MDHEN and CDR2 SYDVKM come from the germline V gene.

V gene TRBV11-3 combines with J gene TRBJ2-2; 8 bases align to TRBD1. With V trimmed by 3 bases and J by 7 bases, 7 bases remained unmatched. CDR3 size: 15 residues. In germline, CDR1 is SGHNT, CDR2 YENEEA. This CDR3 reads CASSLSQGAGGELFF. The CDR3 DNA is TGTGCCAGCAGCTTGTCGCAGGGGGCTGGCGGGGAGCTGTTTTTT.

The chain carries TRBV5-8 and TRBJ2-7; D not resolved. This CDR3 contains 16 residues. The germline V gene has CDR1 SGHTS and CDR2 YDEGEE. The V and J ends lost 2 bases and 3 bases respectively, with 18 bases between them. As DNA, the CDR3 is TGTGCCAGCAGCTTCCCGACCCGACGCGCGGACTACGAGCAGTACTTC. Amino acid sequence: CASSFPTRRADYEQYF.

The V call is TRBV5-1, the J call TRBJ2-1; 11 positions agree with TRBD2. From germline, CDR1 is SGHRS and CDR2 YFSETQ. Trimming took 2 bases from V and 8 from J; bases not matched to a gene: 18. The CDR3 has 19 amino acids. The CDR3 sequence is CASSFLSRGTLAGDYEQFF. CDR3 DNA sequence: TGCGCCAGCAGCTTTCTAAGCAGGGGGACACTAGCGGGGGACTATGAGCAGTTCTTC.

This clone was counted a single time. The chain combines TRBV5-1 with TRBJ1-1, with 8 bases identical to TRBD1. Germline V lookup: CDR1 SGHRS, CDR2 YFSETQ. The CDR3 is 14 amino acids. The junction had 7 bases not matched to a gene; V was cut back by 3 bases and J by 6 bases. The CDR3, as DNA: TGCGCCAGCAGCTCCGGACAGGGCCGGGCTGAAGCTTTCTTT. It codes for CASSSGQGRAEAFF.

This chain uses TRBV4-1 with TRBJ1-1; 7 bases line up with TRBD1. Germline V gene lookup returns CDR1 MGHRA and CDR2 YSYEKL. This CDR3 has 14 amino acids. The J segment lost 5 bases and the V segment lost 4 bases, leaving 7 bases of the junction unmatched. The CDR3 sequence is CASSPSDRATEAFF. In nucleotides, the CDR3 is TGCGCCAGCAGCCCGTCCGACAGGGCTACTGAAGCTTTCTTT.

The gene calls are TRBV2 and TRBJ2-3; D possibly corresponds to TRBD2 (6 bases). There are 15 residues in the CDR3. The V end was cut by 8 bases, the J end by 1 base, with 16 bases between. CDR1 and CDR2 (germline): SNHLY, FYNNEI. Here the CDR3 DNA reads TGTGCCAGCTTTGCGACTTCGGGGGGCACAGATACGCAGTATTTT. Its protein product is CASFATSGGTDTQYF.

The rearrangement links TRBV19 to TRBJ1-2, with a tentative D call TRBD1 (5 bases). With 5 bases removed from V and 7 bases from J, the gap between germline ends came to 17 bases. Germline values: CDR1 LNHDA, CDR2 SQIVND (reference sequence). This CDR3 is 14 amino acids long. The CDR3 here is CASSLIQGGSGYTF. The CDR3 nucleotides are TGTGCCAGTAGTCTGATTCAGGGTGGAAGTGGCTACACCTTC.

The chain couples TRBV27 to TRBJ1-1, with D perhaps matching TRBD1 (5 bases). The V gene's germline CDR1 is MNHEY and CDR2 SMNVEV (reference sequence). The CDR3 loop spans 15 amino acids. V gave up 2 bases and J gave up 3 bases, with 13 bases separating them. CDR3 nucleotide sequence: TGTGCCAGCAGTTTACTCAGGGACGGGGACACTGAAGCTTTCTTT. Protein: CASSLLRDGDTEAFF.

The V gene is TRBV15, the J gene TRBJ2-5; D not certain. This CDR3 spans 14 amino acids. Trimming left V 1 base short and J 5 bases short, with 11 bases between. Germline lookup yields CDR1 LNHNV and CDR2 YYDKDF (reference sequence). CDR3: CATSRGVSLETQYF. CDR3 DNA: TGTGCCACCAGCAGAGGGGTCAGTCTTGAGACCCAGTACTTC. The whole variable domain, filled in from reference TRBV15 and TRBJ2-5, reads DAMVIQNPRYQVTQFGKPVTLSCSQTLNHNVMYWYQQKSSQAPKLLFHYYDKDFNNEADTPDNFQSRRPNTSFCFLDIRSPGLGDTAMYLCATSRGVSLETQYFGPGTRLLVL.

V usage is TRBV5-1 and J usage is TRBJ1-1; D unclear. In germline, CDR1 is SGHRS, CDR2 YFSETQ. V lost 7 bases and J lost 0, with 22 bases in between. This CDR3 is 17 amino acids long. CDR3 protein: CASATRVIGRLNTEAFF. CDR3 coding DNA: TGCGCCAGCGCCACGCGGGTGATCGGACGGTTGAACACTGAAGCTTTCTTT.

CDR3 in amino acids: CASSSGQYTGELFF. The CDR3 DNA follows: TGTGCCAGCAGCTCGGGACAGTACACCGGGGAGCTGTTTTTT. The chain carries TRBV5-6 and TRBJ2-2, with 7 bases matching TRBD1. After removal of 3 bases from V and 3 bases from J, the junction contained 2 bases not matched to a gene. From germline, CDR1 is SGHDT and CDR2 YYEEEE. The CDR3 consists of 14 residues.

The chain couples TRBV28 to TRBJ1-1; 7 bases line up with TRBD1. The CDR3 length is 14 residues. Germline values: CDR1 MDHEN, CDR2 SYDVKM. Unmatched junction bases numbered 7, after V lost 4 bases and J lost 5 bases. The CDR3 loop is CASSSDRVLTEAFF. The CDR3 DNA sequence: TGTGCCAGCAGTTCCGACAGGGTTTTAACTGAAGCTTTCTTT.

This chain links TRBV6-1 with TRBJ2-1; D is perhaps TRBD1 (6 bases). Germline CDR1 reads MNHNS; CDR2 reads SASEGT. V was trimmed by 2 bases and J by 9 bases, leaving 14 bases between them. The length of the CDR3 is 14 residues. DNA for the CDR3: TGTGCCAGCAGTGAATCGGGCCGGGACACTGAGCAGTTCTTC. It codes for CASSESGRDTEQFF.